The sequence of this TCR beta chain was determined in a study of PD-1 blockade in classical Hodgkin lymphoma. Study observations and caveats: Healthy donors reportedly exceeded newly diagnosed patients in baseline TCR diversity. Any patient who commenced nivolumab under 1 year after ASCT was excluded. It was CD4+ TCR diversity, not CD8+, that rose significantly by C4D1.

Only in-frame clones appear in the TCRdb table, and some are missing; sequencing was by immunoSEQ multiplex PCR. The data hold roughly 140,000 clones, with 78% observed a single time. V was cut by 1 base and J by 6 bases, with 8 bases left in between. This CDR3 is 12 amino acids long. In germline, CDR1 is GTSNPN, CDR2 SVGIG (reference sequence). On this clone: Its antigen is still unknown.

Autologous stem cell transplantation was followed by relapse in every patient, and brentuximab vedotin exposure varied. Best outcomes ranged across complete response, partial response and progressive disease. This TCR came from a human donor with classical Hodgkin lymphoma. The V and J genes are TRBV30 and TRBJ2-3; D unclear. The source was peripheral blood mononuclear cells (PBMCs), collected before the second cycle of nivolumab. Here the CDR3 reads CAWSAAGDTQYF. The CDR3 coding sequence is TGTGCCTGGAGTGCCGCCGGGGATACGCAGTATTTT.